This T cell receptor beta chain is drawn from a study of T cell changes during pregnancy in multiple sclerosis. V was cut by 6 bases and J by 6 bases, with 21 bases left in between. CDR1 and CDR2 from the germline V gene are SNHLY and FYNNEI. This CDR3 region has 16 residues. The data were produced by immunoSEQ multiplex PCR, yet TCRdb's version contains in-frame clones alone and is incomplete. The sample consists of about 56,000 clones, about 87% of them appearing once. The source is a human donor whose cells served as feeder cells for cultures in a pregnancy study. Sample: peripheral blood from another person, used as feeder cells. The chain employs TRBV2 and TRBJ1-5; perhaps TRBD1 as D (6 bases). This chain's CDR3 is CASSARRTAAIQPQHF. For the CDR3, the DNA is TGTGCCAGCAGCGCCCGTAGGACAGCGGCAATTCAGCCCCAGCATTTT.